Sequencing of this T cell receptor beta chain was carried out in a study of PD-L1 blockade in urothelial cancer. Overall study: Between 0 and 3 chemotherapy regimens preceded treatment for each patient. A median of approximately 150,000 T cells was found in the blood samples.

The V and J ends lost 0 bases and 7 bases, in that order; junction bases with no gene match: 8. The CDR3 covers 14 residues. Germline V gene sequence: CDR1 GTSNPN, CDR2 SVGIG (reference sequence). Generated by immunoSEQ multiplex PCR, the TCRdb table keeps only in-frame clones and is missing some. The sample carries 35,000 to 45,000 clones, 70% to 90% recorded once. Regarding time point: peripheral blood 6 weeks after treatment start. Every patient provided from 1 to 8 samples, collected pretreatment and on-treatment. This sequence joins TRBV30 and TRBJ2-7, with 8 bases matching TRBD2. The clonotype comes from a man aged 70-80 years with urothelial cancer. The sample in question was PBMCs, obtained around atezolizumab (anti-PD-L1) treatment. CDR3 nucleotide sequence: TGTGCCTGGAGTGTCGGGGGGGGTGCGAGGGAGCAGTACTTC. Protein: CAWSVGGGAREQYF.